Reported below is one T cell receptor (beta chain). This table comes from immunoSEQ multiplex PCR, and its TCRdb copy is limited to in-frame clones, with some not included. The data show approximately 580,000 clones, with around three quarters seen just once and 0.01% to 0.015% held by the top ten. The sample belongs to a study of shared T cell receptors in the human thymus. From germline, CDR1 is MRHNA and CDR2 SNTAGT. The length of the CDR3 is 14 residues. After removal of 2 bases from V and 4 bases from J, the junction contained 3 bases not matched to a gene. The same sample was also studied in work on human thymus T cells. That study adds: Resections from corrective heart surgery provided thymus tissue. Repertoires sampled from thymus and blood appeared biased in V and J gene usage.

Sequences were obtained from thymocytes. This receptor was taken from a boy under three years old with a congenital heart defect. V usage is TRBV6-4 and J usage is TRBJ2-7; 9 nucleotides match TRBD2. CDR3 bases: TGTGCCAGCAGTGACCCGCGGGAGGGGTACGAGCAGTACTTC. It yields the protein CASSDPREGYEQYF.